This T cell receptor (beta chain) was profiled in a study of blood T cell repertoires in COVID-19. The overall study: Acute and convalescent COVID-19 samples came from the United States, Italy and Spain. T cells, B-cell-depleted T cells, or PBMCs provided the cDNA or gDNA that served as material.

Original methodology: The authors estimated nucleated cell counts from reference gene primer amplification. Sequenced by immunoSEQ multiplex PCR; TCRdb stores in-frame clones only, minus some. The V and J calls and clone size were taken over from that table, and D and trimming were inferred from the DNA. Among about 110,000 clones listed, less than 90% were seen once. The CDR3 length is 13 residues. Germline-derived CDR1 and CDR2 are MNHNY and SVGAGI (reference sequence). The V and J ends lost 6 bases and 7 bases, in that order; junction bases with no gene match: 8. This chain connects TRBV6-6 to TRBJ2-7; 8 nucleotides line up with TRBD1. Sequences were obtained from peripheral blood. The sequence was obtained from a human donor in a cohort sampled during active COVID-19. Written as DNA, the CDR3 is TGTGCCAGCAGATCAGGACAGGGCGGGGAGCAGTACTTC. This gives the protein CASRSGQGGEQYF.